This T cell receptor beta chain was identified in a study of blood T cell repertoires in COVID-19. The CDR3 length is 14 residues. Trimming shortened V by 5 bases and J by 0 bases, and 10 bases separated the two germline ends. Germline V gene sequence: CDR1 WNHNN, CDR2 SYGVQD (reference sequence). Original handling: Estimation of nucleated cell counts relied on the amplification of reference gene primers. Libraries were prepared by immunoSEQ multiplex PCR; TCRdb keeps only in-frame clonotypes and omits some of them. Clone size and V and J calls were adopted from that table, with D and trimming inferred from the DNA. The sample includes 200,000 to 300,000 clones, approximately 86% seen only once; the top ten take under 2%.

The rearrangement links TRBV10-1 to TRBJ1-1; the D gene is possibly TRBD1 (6 bases). Sequenced input: peripheral blood. The receptor comes from a man aged 30 to 45 with active or convalescent COVID-19. This CDR3 reads CASSSGQLNTEAFF. CDR3 DNA: TGCGCCAGCAGTTCTGGACAGTTGAACACTGAAGCTTTCTTT.